This TCR beta chain was obtained from a study of T cells in Graves' hyperthyroidism and ophthalmopathy (dated by TCRdb to between 2018 and 2021). At the level of the whole study: Peripheral blood was collected at initial diagnosis, before any treatment. A discovery cohort of roughly 100 patients, roughly 45 with Graves' ophthalmopathy and approximately 55 with stable Graves' hyperthyroidism, was used to find distinguishing TCR V-J signatures. Prospective prediction of ophthalmopathy was tested in an independent validation cohort of 18 to 20 hyperthyroidism patients and around 16 patients who later progressed to ophthalmopathy. The approximately 100 discovery patients were divided at random into training and test sets in a 7:3 ratio. The study also compared thyroid tissue and blood T-cell repertoires from a handful of Graves' hyperthyroidism patients. Following sampling, methimazole starting at 30 mg daily was given to hyperthyroidism patients, and high-dose intravenous methylprednisolone was given to ophthalmopathy patients. According to the paper, TCR Vbeta CDR3 sequencing was carried out on approximately 140 peripheral blood samples, which came from 40 to 45 ophthalmopathy, roughly 75 hyperthyroidism and about 17 progressor patients. Broad study findings and their caveats: In cross-validation, a model built on a 13 V-J signature told ophthalmopathy apart from stable hyperthyroidism with about 90% sensitivity and approximately 81% specificity, and in testing the same model reached 80%/75%. No statistical method was used to set the sample size in advance, and investigators knew the group allocation. During validation, the model predicted progression to ophthalmopathy a median of approximately 7 months ahead of onset, with around 65% sensitivity and 72.22% specificity. Most expanded thyroid clonotypes (frequency above 0.001) were also detected in blood, a finding suggesting that blood repertoires may reflect thyroid immune responses.

Stable Graves' hyperthyroidism was defined as the absence of progression to ophthalmopathy over 18 months of follow-up. Hyperthyroidism patients were newly diagnosed, with disease duration under 2 months, and aged 18 to 65 years. The study excluded patients with uncontrolled infections, other autoimmune diseases, pregnancy or lactation. Diagnoses were established on the basis of clinical symptoms, serum thyroxine and TRAb, thyroid ultrasound, and orbital computed tomography. Ficoll-Paque density gradient centrifugation was used to isolate PBMCs from around 10 ml of fresh peripheral blood. Total RNA was extracted with Trizol reagent, and quality was checked on an Agilent 2100 Bioanalyzer. The TCR beta CDR3 regions were amplified from the RNA transcripts. For the first round of RT-PCR on the TCR CDR3, the HTBI primer set was used together with the Qiagen OneStep RT-PCR kit. The libraries were constructed in a second round of multiplex PCR and then size-selected and purified. Sequencing of the libraries was done on an Illumina HiSeq2000 using paired-end 100 bp reads. On the authors' methods: SOAPnuke was used to process the raw data, removing reads that contained adapters or uncalled bases, had a mean Phred below 15, or lacked an exact match to the constant primer or identifier. COPE v1.2.5 was used to merge high-quality paired reads, and clonotypes were defined as unique nucleotide sequences. MiTCR v1.1 was used to align the clonotypes against IMGT TRBV, TRBD and TRBJ reference segments. The analysis included only V-J combinations with a frequency above 0.0001, which together covered 99% to 99.2% of the repertoires. The TCS score was defined as the ratio of F50 (clonal expansion) to E x V (chaos), calculated using BLOSUM62-based TCRdist between CDR3 peptides within each V-J. Welch's t-statistics and random forest reduced several hundred V-J features to roughly 13, which were used in a naive Bayes classifier (R e1071). TCRdb redid the processing of the public reads, applying fastp at Q25 and MiXCR, and retained in-frame beta chains. Entries that share a CDR3 protein sequence are merged under the most common genes and DNA. These V and J calls rely on TCRdb rather than the paper's analysis. Here the sample has over 650,000 distinct CDR3 sequences; about a sixth occur a single time. The top ten constitute under 9.5% of the sample.

Including the terminal cysteine and phenylalanine, the CDR3 comprises 15 residues. CDR3 DNA only is kept here, 45 bases in frame from base 1. A remark on this clonotype: Its antigen is not yet known. No much larger clone is present one base from it, and per-base qualities are unavailable.

The sequence joins TRBV3-2 to TRBJ2-1; the table assigns TRBD2, which was not confirmed against the DNA. TRBV3-2 constitutes a pseudogene. The specimen sequenced was blood. The origin of this receptor is a man aged 18 to 29 with Graves' hyperthyroidism. CDR3 reads: CASSPGTAPHNEQFF. The nucleotide sequence is given as TGTGCCAGCAGCCCCGGGACTGCCCCTCACAATGAGCAGTTCTTC.